The rows below give T cell receptor beta chains drawn from one sample of a study of control samples from healthy donors and cancer patients. TCRdb keeps only in-frame clones here, not all; method: immunoSEQ multiplex PCR. The sample records roughly 140,000 clones, roughly 92% being singletons. The source material was blood. The receptors originated from a man aged 50 to 60 in good health. Each CDR3 is given with its conserved first and last residue. Fields, in order: clone size, D gene, J gene, V gene, CDR3 DNA, CDR3 protein. D genes are given only for firm matches. Clone size is given for some rows only: seen once, a few or many times, or a class if the clone is expanded.

NA,TRBD1,TRBJ1-5,TRBV28,TGTGCCAGCAGTTTATTTTTAATAGGGACAGGGTCGAATCAGCCCCAGCATTTT,CASSLFLIGTGSNQPQHF
NA,TRBD1,TRBJ1-1,TRBV19,TGTGCCAGTAGTACCCAGACAGGGACGGAAGCTTTCTTT,CASSTQTGTEAFF
once,NA,TRBJ2-7,TRBV7-9,TGTGCCAGCAGCTCCGGTAGGGGCGGGCCCTGGAGGTCCTACGAGCAGTACTTC,CASSSGRGGPWRSYEQYF
NA,NA,TRBJ2-7,TRBV7-8,TGTGCCAGCAGCTTAGTAGACTATAACTCCTACGAGCAGTACTTC,CASSLVDYNSYEQYF
NA,TRBD1,TRBJ1-1,TRBV5-4,TGTGCCAGCAGCCCAACAGGGGTTACTGAAGCTTTCTTT,CASSPTGVTEAFF
NA,TRBD2,TRBJ2-1,TRBV5-4,TGTGCCAGCAGCAGGGACTACTCAGGTGGCAATGAGCAGTTCTTC,CASSRDYSGGNEQFF
NA,NA,TRBJ2-1,TRBV7-9,TGTGCCAGCAGGAAACCGGTCTCGACCCCGAATGAGCAGTTCTTC,CASRKPVSTPNEQFF
NA,NA,TRBJ2-7,TRBV5-1,TGCGCCAGCAGCTTGTATGGACGGAATATTCGGCCCGAGCAGTACTTC,CASSLYGRNIRPEQYF
NA,NA,TRBJ2-2,TRBV10-3,TGTGCCATCAGTGAGTTATTGGCCCTCGGCACCGGGGAGCTGTTTTTT,CAISELLALGTGELFF
NA,NA,TRBJ2-3,TRBV9,TGTGCCAGCAGCGTAGCCCCACAAGGCACAGATACGCAGTATTTT,CASSVAPQGTDTQYF
NA,NA,TRBJ2-7,TRBV1,TGCACCAGCAGCCCTGGACTAGCGAGGAGCTCCTACGAGCAGTACTTC,CTSSPGLARSSYEQYF
NA,TRBD1,TRBJ2-7,TRBV28,TGTGCCAGCAGCCCCGGACAGGGGGCGTACGAGCAGTACTTC,CASSPGQGAYEQYF
NA,NA,TRBJ2-5,TRBV4-1,TGCGCCAGCAGCCAAGATCTAGGGTACAGGGCAGAGGAGACCCAGTACTTC,CASSQDLGYRAEETQYF
NA,NA,TRBJ1-1,TRBV13,TGTGCCAGCAGCTTTCAGGACACCCCTAGGAACACTGAAGCTTTCTTT,CASSFQDTPRNTEAFF
few,TRBD1,TRBJ2-1,TRBV7-2,TGTGCCAGCAGTCCGGACAGGGGAGCCTACAATGAGCAGTTCTTC,CASSPDRGAYNEQFF
once,NA,TRBJ1-6,TRBV28,TGTGCCAGCTCCCCGGGGGACTCCTATAATTCACCCCTCCACTTT,CASSPGDSYNSPLHF
once,TRBD1,TRBJ2-1,TRBV27,TGTGCCAGCAGTGCCTTCCCGGGACAGTACAATGAGCAGTTCTTC,CASSAFPGQYNEQFF
NA,NA,TRBJ2-3,TRBV25-1,TGTGCCAGCAGCAGGTCAGGTGGCACAGATACGCAGTATTTT,CASSRSGGTDTQYF
NA,NA,TRBJ1-2,TRBV7-9,TGTGCCAGCAGCCCCCGCGGGTCAGGCACCTTC,CASSPRGSGTF
NA,TRBD1,TRBJ1-2,TRBV5-1,TGCGCCAGCAGCCTTACCGTTGGGACAGGGATTGGCTACACCTTC,CASSLTVGTGIGYTF
NA,NA,TRBJ1-1,TRBV2,TGTGCCAGCACAGTGAACACTGAAGCTTTCTTT,CASTVNTEAFF
NA,NA,TRBJ1-3,TRBV2,TGTGCCAGCAGTGAGAACTCGAGAAACACCATATATTTT,CASSENSRNTIYF
NA,TRBD2,TRBJ2-1,TRBV9,TGTGCCAGCAGCGTAGATCAGGGACTAGCGGGGAATGAGCAGTTCTTC,CASSVDQGLAGNEQFF
NA,NA,TRBJ2-7,TRBV6-6,TGTGCCAGCAGTTTTGGAGGGAGTAGGAACGAGCAGTACTTC,CASSFGGSRNEQYF
NA,NA,TRBJ1-5,TRBV6-5,TGTGCCAGCAGTTTGGCGGTTGGTAGCAATCAGCCCCAGCATTTT,CASSLAVGSNQPQHF
NA,NA,TRBJ1-2,TRBV7-2,TGTGCCAGCAGCTTAGACATCTGGGGTTCTAGCTATGGCTACACCTTC,CASSLDIWGSSYGYTF
NA,NA,TRBJ2-5,TRBV19,TGTGCCAGACCCCCGACTAGGGTGCAAGAGACCCAGTACTTC,CARPPTRVQETQYF
NA,NA,TRBJ1-5,TRBV6-1,TGTGCCAGCAGTGAAAGGGCAGGGGCCAGCAATCAGCCCCAGCATTTT,CASSERAGASNQPQHF
NA,NA,TRBJ2-1,TRBV4-2,TGTGCCAGCAGCCCAACTATCATCCCCTACAATGAGCAGTTCTTC,CASSPTIIPYNEQFF
NA,NA,TRBJ2-1,TRBV5-8,TGTGCCAGCAGCTTCCTCTTAGCGGAAAATTACAATGAGCAGTTCTTC,CASSFLLAENYNEQFF
once,NA,TRBJ1-3,TRBV19,TGTGCCAGTTCGAGCAGGGCGGCTTCTGGAAACACCATATATTTT,CASSSRAASGNTIYF
NA,NA,TRBJ1-2,TRBV28,TGTGCCAGCAGTCCATCGGCGGGGGCGGACTATGGCTACACCTTC,CASSPSAGADYGYTF
few,NA,TRBJ2-3,TRBV3-1/TRBV3-2,TGTGCCAGCAGCCAAGTAACAGATACGCAGTATTTT,CASSQVTDTQYF
NA,NA,TRBJ2-1,TRBV3-1/TRBV3-2,TGTGCCAGCAGCCCCCGGACTATATTAAACAATGAGCAGTTCTTC,CASSPRTILNNEQFF
once,NA,TRBJ1-3,TRBV27,TGTGCCAGCAGGTTGTCAGTTGCGGGAAACACCATATATTTT,CASRLSVAGNTIYF
NA,NA,TRBJ1-5,TRBV15,TGTGCCACCAGCCAAAGAGGGGGAGGTCAGCCCCAGCATTTT,CATSQRGGGQPQHF
NA,NA,TRBJ1-5,TRBV19,TGTGCCAGTAGTATAAAGCTTTATAGCAATCAGCCCCAGCATTTT,CASSIKLYSNQPQHF
NA,TRBD1,TRBJ1-6,TRBV14,TGTGCCAGCCAAAACAGGGGTGGTTCACCCCTCCACTTT,CASQNRGGSPLHF
NA,NA,TRBJ2-6,TRBV9,TGTGCCAGCAGCGTAGCAGGTCCCTTCTCTGGGGCCAACGTCCTGACTTTC,CASSVAGPFSGANVLTF